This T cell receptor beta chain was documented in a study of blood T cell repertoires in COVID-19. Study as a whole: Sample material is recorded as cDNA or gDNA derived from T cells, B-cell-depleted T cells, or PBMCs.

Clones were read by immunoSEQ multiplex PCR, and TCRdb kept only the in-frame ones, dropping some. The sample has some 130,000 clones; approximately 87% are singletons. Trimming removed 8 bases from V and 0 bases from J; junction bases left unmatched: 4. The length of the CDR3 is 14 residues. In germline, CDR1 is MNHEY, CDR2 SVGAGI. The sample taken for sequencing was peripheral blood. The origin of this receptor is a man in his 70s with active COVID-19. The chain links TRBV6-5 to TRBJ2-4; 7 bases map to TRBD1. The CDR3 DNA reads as TGTGCCAGCTCGACAGGGACAGCCAAAAACATTCAGTACTTC. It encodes CASSTGTAKNIQYF.